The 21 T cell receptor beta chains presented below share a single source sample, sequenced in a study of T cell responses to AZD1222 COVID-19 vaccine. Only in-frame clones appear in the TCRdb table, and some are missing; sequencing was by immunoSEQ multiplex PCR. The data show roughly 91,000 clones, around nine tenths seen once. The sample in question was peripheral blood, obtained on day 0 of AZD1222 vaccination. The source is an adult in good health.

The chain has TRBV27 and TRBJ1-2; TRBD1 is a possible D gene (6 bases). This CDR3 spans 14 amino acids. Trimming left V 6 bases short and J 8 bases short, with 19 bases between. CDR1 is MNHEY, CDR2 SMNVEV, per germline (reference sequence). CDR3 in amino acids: CASSNRESPLGYTF. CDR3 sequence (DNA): TGTGCCAGCAGCAACAGGGAGTCACCTTTGGGCTACACCTTC.

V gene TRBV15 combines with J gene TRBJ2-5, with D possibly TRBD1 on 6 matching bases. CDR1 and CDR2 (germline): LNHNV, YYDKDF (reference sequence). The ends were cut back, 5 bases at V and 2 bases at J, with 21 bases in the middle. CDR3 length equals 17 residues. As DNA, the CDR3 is TGTGCCACCAGCTCCCAAGCCCTAGGACAGCTTCAAGAGACCCAGTACTTC. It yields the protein CATSSQALGQLQETQYF.

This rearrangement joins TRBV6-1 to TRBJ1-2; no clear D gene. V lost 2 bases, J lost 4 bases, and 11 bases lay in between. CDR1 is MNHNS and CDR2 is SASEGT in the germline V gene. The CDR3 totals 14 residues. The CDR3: CASSELSTAYGYTF. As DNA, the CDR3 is TGTGCCAGCAGTGAACTTTCGACGGCCTATGGCTACACCTTC.

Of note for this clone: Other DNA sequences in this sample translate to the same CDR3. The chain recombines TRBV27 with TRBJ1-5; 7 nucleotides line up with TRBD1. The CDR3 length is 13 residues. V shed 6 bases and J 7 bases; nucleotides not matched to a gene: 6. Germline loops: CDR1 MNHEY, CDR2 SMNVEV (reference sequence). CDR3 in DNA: TGTGCCAGCAGCCATACAGGGGTCCAGCCCCAGCATTTT. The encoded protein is CASSHTGVQPQHF.

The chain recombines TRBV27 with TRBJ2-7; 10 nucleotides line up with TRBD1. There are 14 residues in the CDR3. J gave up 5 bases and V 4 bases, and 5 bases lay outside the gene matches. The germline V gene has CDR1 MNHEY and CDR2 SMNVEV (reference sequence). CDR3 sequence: CASSSGQGDHEQYF. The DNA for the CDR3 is TGTGCCAGCAGTTCCGGACAGGGGGATCACGAGCAGTACTTC.

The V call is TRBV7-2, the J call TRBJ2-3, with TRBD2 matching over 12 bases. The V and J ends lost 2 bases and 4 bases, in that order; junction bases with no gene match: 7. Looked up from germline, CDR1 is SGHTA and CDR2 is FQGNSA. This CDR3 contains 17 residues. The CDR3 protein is CASSLTSTSGGADTQYF. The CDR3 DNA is TGTGCCAGCAGCTTAACTTCGACTAGCGGGGGAGCAGATACGCAGTATTTT.

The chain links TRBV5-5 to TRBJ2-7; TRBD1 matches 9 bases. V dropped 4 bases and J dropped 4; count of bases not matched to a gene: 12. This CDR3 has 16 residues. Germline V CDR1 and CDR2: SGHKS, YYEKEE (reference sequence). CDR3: CASSREVTGGRYEQYF. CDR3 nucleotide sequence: TGTGCCAGCAGCCGGGAGGTGACAGGGGGAAGGTACGAGCAGTACTTC.

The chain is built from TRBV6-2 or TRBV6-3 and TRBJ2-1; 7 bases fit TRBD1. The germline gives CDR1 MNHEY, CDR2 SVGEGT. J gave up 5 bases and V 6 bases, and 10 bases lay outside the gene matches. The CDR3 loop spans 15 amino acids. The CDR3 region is CASSTDRAYNNEQFF. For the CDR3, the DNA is TGTGCCAGCAGCACCGACAGGGCCTATAACAATGAGCAGTTCTTC.

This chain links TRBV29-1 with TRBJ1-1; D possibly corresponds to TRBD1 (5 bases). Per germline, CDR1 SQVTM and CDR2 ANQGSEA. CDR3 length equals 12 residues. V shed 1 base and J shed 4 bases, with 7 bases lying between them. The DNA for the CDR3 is TGCAGCGTTGAAGGACAGACCACTGAAGCTTTCTTT. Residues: CSVEGQTTEAFF.

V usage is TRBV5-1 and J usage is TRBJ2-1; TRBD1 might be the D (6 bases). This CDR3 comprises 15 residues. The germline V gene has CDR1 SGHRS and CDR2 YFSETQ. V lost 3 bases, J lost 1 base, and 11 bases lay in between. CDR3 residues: CASSSRTESYNEQFF. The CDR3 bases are TGCGCCAGCAGCTCCCGGACAGAGTCCTACAATGAGCAGTTCTTC. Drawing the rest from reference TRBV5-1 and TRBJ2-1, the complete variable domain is KAGVTQTPRYLIKTRGQQVTLSCSPISGHRSVSWYQQTPGQGLQFLFEYFSETQRNKGNFPGRFSGRQFSNSRSEMNVSTLELGDSALYLCASSSRTESYNEQFFGPGTRLTVL.

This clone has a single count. The CDR3 sequence is CASSLGGLAGGLFF. CDR3 bases: TGTGCCAGCAGCCTGGGAGGACTAGCGGGGGGGCTTTTCTTC. This chain joins TRBV5-4 and TRBJ2-1; 15 bases are shared with TRBD2. Germline trimming cut 4 bases from V and 16 bases from J; bases unmatched to any gene: 9. CDR1 is SGHNT and CDR2 is YYREEE in the germline V gene (reference sequence). The CDR3 consists of 14 residues.

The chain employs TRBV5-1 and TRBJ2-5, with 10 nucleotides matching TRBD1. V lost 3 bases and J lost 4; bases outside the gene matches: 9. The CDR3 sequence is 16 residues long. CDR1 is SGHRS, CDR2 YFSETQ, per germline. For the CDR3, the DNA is TGCGCCAGCAGCTCGACAGGGGGCCTCTCTGGAGAGACCCAGTACTTC. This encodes CASSSTGGLSGETQYF.

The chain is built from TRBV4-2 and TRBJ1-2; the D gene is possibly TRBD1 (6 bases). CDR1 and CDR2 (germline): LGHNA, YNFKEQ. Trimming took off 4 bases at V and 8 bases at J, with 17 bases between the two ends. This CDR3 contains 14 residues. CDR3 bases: TGTGCCAGCAGCCCAGGGACATCAGGGCGAGGCTACACCTTC. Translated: CASSPGTSGRGYTF.

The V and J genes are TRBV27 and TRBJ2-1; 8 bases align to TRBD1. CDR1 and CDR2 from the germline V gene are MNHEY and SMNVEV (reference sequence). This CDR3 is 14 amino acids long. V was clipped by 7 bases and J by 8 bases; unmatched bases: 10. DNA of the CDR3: TGTGCCAGCACTCCAGGGGGCAAGGGCCATGAGCAGTTCTTC. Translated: CASTPGGKGHEQFF.

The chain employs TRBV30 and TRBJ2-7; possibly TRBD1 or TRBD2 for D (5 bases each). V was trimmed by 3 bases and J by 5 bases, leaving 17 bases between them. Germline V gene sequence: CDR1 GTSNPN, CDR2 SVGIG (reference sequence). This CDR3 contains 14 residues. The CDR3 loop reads CAWSYGMTEDEQYF. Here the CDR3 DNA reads TGTGCCTGGAGCTACGGGATGACAGAGGACGAGCAGTACTTC.

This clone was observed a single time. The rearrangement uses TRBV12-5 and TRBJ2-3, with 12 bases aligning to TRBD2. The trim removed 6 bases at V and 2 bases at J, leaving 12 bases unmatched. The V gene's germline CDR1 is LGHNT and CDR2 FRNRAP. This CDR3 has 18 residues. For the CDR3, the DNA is TGTGCTAGTGGCCTACCAAAAACTAGCGGGAGGCCCACAGATACGCAGTATTTT. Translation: CASGLPKTSGRPTDTQYF.

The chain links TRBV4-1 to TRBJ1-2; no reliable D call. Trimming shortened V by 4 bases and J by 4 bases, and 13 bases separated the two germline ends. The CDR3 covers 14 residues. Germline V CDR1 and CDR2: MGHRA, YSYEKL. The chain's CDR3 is CASSPSLMVYGYTF. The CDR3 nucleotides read TGCGCCAGCAGCCCCAGCCTAATGGTCTATGGCTACACCTTC.

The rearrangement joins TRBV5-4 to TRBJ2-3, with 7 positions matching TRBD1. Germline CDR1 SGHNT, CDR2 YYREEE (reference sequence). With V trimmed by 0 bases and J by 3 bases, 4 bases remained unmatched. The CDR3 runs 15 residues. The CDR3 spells CASSLVQGVTDTQYF. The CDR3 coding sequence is TGTGCCAGCAGCTTGGTCCAGGGGGTAACAGATACGCAGTATTTT. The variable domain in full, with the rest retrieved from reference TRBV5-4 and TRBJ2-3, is ETGVTQSPTHLIKTRGQQVTLRCSSQSGHNTVSWYQQALGQGPQFIFQYYREEENGRGNFPPRFSGLQFPNYSSELNVNALELDDSALYLCASSLVQGVTDTQYFGPGTRLTVL.

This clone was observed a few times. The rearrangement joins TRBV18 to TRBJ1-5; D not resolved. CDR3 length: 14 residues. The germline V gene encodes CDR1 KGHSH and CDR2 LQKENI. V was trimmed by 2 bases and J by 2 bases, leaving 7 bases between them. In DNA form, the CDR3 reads TGTGCCAGCTCACCAGGGTTGGGCAATCAGCCCCAGCATTTT. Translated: CASSPGLGNQPQHF.

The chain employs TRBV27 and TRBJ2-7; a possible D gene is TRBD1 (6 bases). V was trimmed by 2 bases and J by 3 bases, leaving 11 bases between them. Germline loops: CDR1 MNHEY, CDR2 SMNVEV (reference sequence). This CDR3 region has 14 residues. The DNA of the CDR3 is TGTGCCAGCAGTTTAGGGGGCAAGTACTACGAGCAGTACTTC. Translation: CASSLGGKYYEQYF.

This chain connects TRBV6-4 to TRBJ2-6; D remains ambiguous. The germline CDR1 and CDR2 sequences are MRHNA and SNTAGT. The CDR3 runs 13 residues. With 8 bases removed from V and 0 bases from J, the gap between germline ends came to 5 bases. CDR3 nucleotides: TGTGCCAGCGCTCCCTCTGGGGCCAACGTCCTGACTTTC. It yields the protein CASAPSGANVLTF.